This T cell receptor (beta chain) is drawn from a study of blood T cell repertoires in COVID-19. The table came from immunoSEQ multiplex PCR; TCRdb's copy has only in-frame clones and leaves some out. The sample has 200,000 to 250,000 clones, about nine tenths seen once. With 4 bases clipped from V and 6 bases from J, the junction kept 4 bases outside the gene matches. Per germline, CDR1 LGHDT and CDR2 YNNKEL (reference sequence). The CDR3 length is 15 residues. Participants were placed into cohorts based on the clinical history they reported. A COVID-19 case had been met by exposed participants during the 2 weeks before study entry.

The chain joins TRBV3-1 (or the pseudogene TRBV3-2) to TRBJ2-1; 12 bases fit TRBD1. The source material was PBMCs or T cells enriched from blood (not recorded which). The receptor's source is a man aged 50 to 60 who had been exposed to COVID-19. CDR3 nucleotide sequence: TGTGCCAGCAGCCCCCGGGACAGGGGGCTCAATGAGCAGTTCTTC. Its protein product is CASSPRDRGLNEQFF.